What follows describes a single T cell receptor beta chain. No antigen is known for it. CDR1 and CDR2 from the germline V gene are SQVTM and ANQGSEA. Trimming at V came to 7 bases and at J to 2 bases, leaving 6 bases not matched to a gene. The CDR3 has 13 amino acids. This sample is drawn from a study of cytomegalovirus exposure and HLA in healthy donors. About the research overall: For the approximately 430 genotyped donors, about 81% fell within the Caucasian-associated ancestry cluster.

Study outcomes and limitations: Earlier results showed most TCR beta V segments being productive about 87% or about 30% of the time. Across HLA loci, a later analysis found differing TCR association rates, with DRB1 most and HLA-C fewest.

Primers included in the PCR were 60 Vbeta and 13 Jbeta primers. Using immunoSEQ multiplex PCR, the repertoire was profiled, and TCRdb retains in-frame clones only, with some absent. The sample holds 150,000 or so clones. V gene TRBV29-1 combines with J gene TRBJ1-2; TRBD1 matches 8 bases. This receptor was obtained from a woman aged 45-59 years in good health and CMV-seronegative. The sequenced material came from PBMCs. The CDR3 DNA is TGCAGCGCCGCAGGGGGCTGGAACTATGGCTACACCTTC. Encoded protein: CSAAGGWNYGYTF.